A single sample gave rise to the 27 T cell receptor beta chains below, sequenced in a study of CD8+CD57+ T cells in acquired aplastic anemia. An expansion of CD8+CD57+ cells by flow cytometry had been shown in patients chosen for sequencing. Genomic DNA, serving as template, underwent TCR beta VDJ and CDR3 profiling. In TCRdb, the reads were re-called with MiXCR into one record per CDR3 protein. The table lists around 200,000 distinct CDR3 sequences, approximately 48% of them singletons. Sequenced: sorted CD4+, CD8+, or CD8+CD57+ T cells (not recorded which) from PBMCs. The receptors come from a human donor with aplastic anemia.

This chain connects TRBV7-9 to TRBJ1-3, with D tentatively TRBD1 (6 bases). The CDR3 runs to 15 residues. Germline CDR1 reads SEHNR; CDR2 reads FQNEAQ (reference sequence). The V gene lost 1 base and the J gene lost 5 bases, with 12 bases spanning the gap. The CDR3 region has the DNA TGTGCCAGCAGCTTAGACGGGGGCTTGCGAAACACCATATATTTT. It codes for CASSLDGGLRNTIYF.

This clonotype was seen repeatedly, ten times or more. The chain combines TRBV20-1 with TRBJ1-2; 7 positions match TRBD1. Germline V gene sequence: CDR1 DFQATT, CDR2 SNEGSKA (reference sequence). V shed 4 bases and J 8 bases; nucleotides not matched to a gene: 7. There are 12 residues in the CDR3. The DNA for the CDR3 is TGCAGTGCTACGGCGGACAGGCGAGGCTACACCTTC. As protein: CSATADRRGYTF.

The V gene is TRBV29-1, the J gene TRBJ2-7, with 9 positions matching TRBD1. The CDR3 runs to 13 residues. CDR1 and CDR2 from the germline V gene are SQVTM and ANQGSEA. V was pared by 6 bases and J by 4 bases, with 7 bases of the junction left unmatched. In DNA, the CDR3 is TGCAGCGTCGCCGGGACAGGGTCATACGAGCAGTACTTC. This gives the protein CSVAGTGSYEQYF.

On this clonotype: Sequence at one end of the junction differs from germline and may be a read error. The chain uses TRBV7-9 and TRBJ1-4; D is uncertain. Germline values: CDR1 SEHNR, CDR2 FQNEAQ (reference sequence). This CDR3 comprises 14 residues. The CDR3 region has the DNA TGTGCCAGCAGCTTGGGGTTAGCTAATGAAAACCTGTTTTTT. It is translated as CASSLGLANENLFF.

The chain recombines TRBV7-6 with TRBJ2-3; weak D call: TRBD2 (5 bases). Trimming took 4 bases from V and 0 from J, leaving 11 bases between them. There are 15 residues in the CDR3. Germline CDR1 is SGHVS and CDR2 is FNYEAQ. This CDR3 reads CASSSRAESTDTQYF. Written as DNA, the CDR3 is TGTGCCAGCAGCTCTAGAGCGGAAAGCACAGATACGCAGTATTTT. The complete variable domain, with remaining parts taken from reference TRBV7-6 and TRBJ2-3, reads GAGVSQSPRYKVTKRGQDVALRCDPISGHVSLYWYRQALGQGPEFLTYFNYEAQQDKSGLPNDRFSAERPEGSISTLTIQRTEQRDSAMYRCASSSRAESTDTQYFGPGTRLTVL.

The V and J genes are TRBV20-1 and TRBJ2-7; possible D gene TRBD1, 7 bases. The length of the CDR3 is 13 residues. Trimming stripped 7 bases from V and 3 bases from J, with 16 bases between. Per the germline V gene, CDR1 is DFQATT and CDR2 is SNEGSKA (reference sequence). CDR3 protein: CSGARQGGYEQYF. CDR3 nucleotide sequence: TGCAGTGGGGCCAGGCAGGGGGGCTACGAGCAGTACTTC.

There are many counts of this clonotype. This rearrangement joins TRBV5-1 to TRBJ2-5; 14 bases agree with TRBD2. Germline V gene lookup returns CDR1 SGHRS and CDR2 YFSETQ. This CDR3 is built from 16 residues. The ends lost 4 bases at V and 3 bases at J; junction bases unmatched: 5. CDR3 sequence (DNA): TGCGCCAGCAGCACCGGACTAGCGGGGGGAAAAGAGACCCAGTACTTC. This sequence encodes CASSTGLAGGKETQYF.

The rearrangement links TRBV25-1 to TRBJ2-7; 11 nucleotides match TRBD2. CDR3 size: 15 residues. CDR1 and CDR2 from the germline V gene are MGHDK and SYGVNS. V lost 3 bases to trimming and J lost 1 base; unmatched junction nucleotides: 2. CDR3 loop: CASSEVAGGSYEQYF. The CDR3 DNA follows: TGTGCCAGCAGTGAGGTAGCGGGAGGGTCCTACGAGCAGTACTTC.

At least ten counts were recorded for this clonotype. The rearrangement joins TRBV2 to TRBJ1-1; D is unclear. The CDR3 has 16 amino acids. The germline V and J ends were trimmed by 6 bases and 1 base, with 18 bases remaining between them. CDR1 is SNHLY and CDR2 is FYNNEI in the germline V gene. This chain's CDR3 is CASSRRFGSENTEAFF. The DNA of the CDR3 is TGTGCCAGCAGCCGAAGGTTCGGATCTGAGAACACTGAAGCTTTCTTT.

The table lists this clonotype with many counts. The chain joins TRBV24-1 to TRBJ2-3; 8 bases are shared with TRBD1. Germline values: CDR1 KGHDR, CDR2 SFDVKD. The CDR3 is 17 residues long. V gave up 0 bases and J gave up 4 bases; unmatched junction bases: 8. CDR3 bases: TGTGCCACCAGTGATTTGCATCGAACAGGGGGGTCAGATACGCAGTATTTT. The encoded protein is CATSDLHRTGGSDTQYF.

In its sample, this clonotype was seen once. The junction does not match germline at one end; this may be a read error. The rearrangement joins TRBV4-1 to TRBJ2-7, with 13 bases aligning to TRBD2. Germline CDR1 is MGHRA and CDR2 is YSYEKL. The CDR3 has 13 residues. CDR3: CASSLAGTSGVSF. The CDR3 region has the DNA TGCGCCAGCAGCCTAGCGGGGACTAGCGGGGTGTCCTTC.

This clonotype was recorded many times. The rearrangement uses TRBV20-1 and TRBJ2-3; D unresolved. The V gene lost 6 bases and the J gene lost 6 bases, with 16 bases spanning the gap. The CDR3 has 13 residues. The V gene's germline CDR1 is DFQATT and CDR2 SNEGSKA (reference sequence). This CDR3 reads CSAPGPPTDTQYF. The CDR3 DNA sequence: TGCAGTGCACCAGGTCCACCGACGGATACGCAGTATTTT.

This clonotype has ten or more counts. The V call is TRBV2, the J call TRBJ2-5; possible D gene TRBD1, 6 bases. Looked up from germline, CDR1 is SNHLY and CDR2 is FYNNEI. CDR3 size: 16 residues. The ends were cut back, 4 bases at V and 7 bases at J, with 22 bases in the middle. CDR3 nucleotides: TGTGCCAGCAGTGTGAGGGCCCAACAGGGCAGCGGGACCCAGTACTTC. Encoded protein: CASSVRAQQGSGTQYF.

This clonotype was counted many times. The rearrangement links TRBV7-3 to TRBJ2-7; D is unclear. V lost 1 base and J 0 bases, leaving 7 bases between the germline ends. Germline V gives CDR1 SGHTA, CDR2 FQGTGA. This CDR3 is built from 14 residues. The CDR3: CASSLNAGSYEQYF. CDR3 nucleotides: TGTGCCAGCAGCTTAAACGCTGGCTCCTACGAGCAGTACTTC.

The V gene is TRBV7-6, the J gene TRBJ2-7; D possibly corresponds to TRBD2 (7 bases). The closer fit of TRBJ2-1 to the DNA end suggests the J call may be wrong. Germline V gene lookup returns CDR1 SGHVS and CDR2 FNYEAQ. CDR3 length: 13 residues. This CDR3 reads CASSLAGGHEQFF. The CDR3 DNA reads TGTGCCAGCAGCTTAGCGGGGGGGCATGAGCAGTTCTTC.

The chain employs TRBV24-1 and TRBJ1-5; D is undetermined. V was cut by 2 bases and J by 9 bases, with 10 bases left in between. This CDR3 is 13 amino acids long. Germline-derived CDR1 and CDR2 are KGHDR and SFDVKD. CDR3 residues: CATSDSRTGPQHF. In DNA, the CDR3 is TGTGCCACCAGTGATTCAAGAACGGGGCCCCAGCATTTT.

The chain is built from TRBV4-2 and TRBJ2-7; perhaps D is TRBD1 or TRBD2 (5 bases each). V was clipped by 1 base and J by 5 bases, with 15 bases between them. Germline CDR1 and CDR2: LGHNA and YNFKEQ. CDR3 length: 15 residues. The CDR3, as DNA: TGTGCCAGCAGCCAAGCCCCCGGGACGTGGGACGAGCAGTACTTC. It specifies CASSQAPGTWDEQYF.

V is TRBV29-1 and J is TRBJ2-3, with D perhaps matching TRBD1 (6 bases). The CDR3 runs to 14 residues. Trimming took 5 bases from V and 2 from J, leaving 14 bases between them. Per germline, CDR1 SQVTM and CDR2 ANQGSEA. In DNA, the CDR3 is TGCAGCGTTAAACAGGGACCCACCACAGATACGCAGTATTTT. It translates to CSVKQGPTTDTQYF.

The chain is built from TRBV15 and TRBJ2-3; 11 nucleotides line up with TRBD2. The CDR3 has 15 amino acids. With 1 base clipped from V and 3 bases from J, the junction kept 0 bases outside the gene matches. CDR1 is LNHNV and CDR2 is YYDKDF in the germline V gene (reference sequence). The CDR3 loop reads CATSRGTSGTDTQYF. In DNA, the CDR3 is TGTGCCACCAGCAGAGGGACTAGCGGGACAGATACGCAGTATTTT.

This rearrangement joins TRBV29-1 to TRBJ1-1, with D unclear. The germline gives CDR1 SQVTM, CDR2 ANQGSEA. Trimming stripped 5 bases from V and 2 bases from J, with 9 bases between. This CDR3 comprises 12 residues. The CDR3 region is CSVRISNTEAFF. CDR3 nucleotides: TGCAGCGTTAGGATAAGTAACACTGAAGCTTTCTTT.

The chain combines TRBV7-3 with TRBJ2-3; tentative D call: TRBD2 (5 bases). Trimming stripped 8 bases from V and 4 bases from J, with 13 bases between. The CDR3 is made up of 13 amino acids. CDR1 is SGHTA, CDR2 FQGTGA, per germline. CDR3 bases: TGTGCCAGCTCCATGGCGGGCCCAGATACGCAGTATTTT. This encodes CASSMAGPDTQYF. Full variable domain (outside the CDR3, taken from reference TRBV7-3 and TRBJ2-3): GAGVSQTPSNKVTEKGKYVELRCDPISGHTALYWYRQSLGQGPEFLIYFQGTGAADDSGLPNDRFFAVRPEGSVSTLKIQRTERGDSAVYLCASSMAGPDTQYFGPGTRLTVL.

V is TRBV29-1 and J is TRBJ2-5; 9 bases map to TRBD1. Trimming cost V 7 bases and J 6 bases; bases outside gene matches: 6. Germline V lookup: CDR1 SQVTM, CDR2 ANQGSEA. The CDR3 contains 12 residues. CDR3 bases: TGCAGCGCCCTGGACAGGGGTCAGACCCAGTACTTC. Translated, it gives CSALDRGQTQYF.

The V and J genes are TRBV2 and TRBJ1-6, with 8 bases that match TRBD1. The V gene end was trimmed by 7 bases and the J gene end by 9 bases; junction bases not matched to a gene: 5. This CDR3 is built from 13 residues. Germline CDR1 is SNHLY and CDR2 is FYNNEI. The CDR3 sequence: CASTGTGPSPLHF. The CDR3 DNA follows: TGTGCCAGCACCGGGACAGGCCCTTCACCCCTCCACTTT.

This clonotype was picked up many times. For the CDR3, the DNA is TGTGCTAGTGGCCGCGGACTTCAGAACACTGAAGCTTTCTTT. Amino acid sequence: CASGRGLQNTEAFF. V gene TRBV12-5 combines with J gene TRBJ1-1; D is undetermined. Trimming left V 6 bases short and J 1 base short, with 12 bases between. The CDR3 length is 14 residues. Germline V gene data show CDR1 as LGHNT and CDR2 as FRNRAP.

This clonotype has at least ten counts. This CDR3 reads CAISENRSGNTIYF. CDR3 nucleotide sequence: TGTGCCATCAGTGAAAACAGATCTGGAAACACCATATATTTT. This chain connects TRBV10-3 to TRBJ1-3, with D hard to call. V was clipped by 3 bases and J by 1 base, with 7 bases between them. This CDR3 contains 14 residues. Germline V gene data show CDR1 as ENHRY and CDR2 as SYGVKD.

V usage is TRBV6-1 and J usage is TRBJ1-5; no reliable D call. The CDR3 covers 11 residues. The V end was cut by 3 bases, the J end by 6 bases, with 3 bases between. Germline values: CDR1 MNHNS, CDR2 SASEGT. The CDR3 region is CASSETQPQHF. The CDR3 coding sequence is TGTGCCAGCAGTGAGACTCAGCCCCAGCATTTT.

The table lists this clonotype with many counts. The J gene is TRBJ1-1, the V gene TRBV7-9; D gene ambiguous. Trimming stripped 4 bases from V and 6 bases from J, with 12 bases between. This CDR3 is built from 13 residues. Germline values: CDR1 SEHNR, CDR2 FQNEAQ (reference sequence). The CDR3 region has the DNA TGTGCCAGCAGCTCCCGAGTTGGCCCTGAAGCTTTCTTT. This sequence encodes CASSSRVGPEAFF. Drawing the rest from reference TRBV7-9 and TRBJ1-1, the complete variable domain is DTGVSQNPRHKITKRGQNVTFRCDPISEHNRLYWYRQTLGQGPEFLTYFQNEAQLEKSRLLSDRFSAERPKGSFSTLEIQRTEQGDSAMYLCASSSRVGPEAFFGQGTRLTVV.